Presented here are 28 T cell receptor beta chains from one specimen sequenced in a study of T cells after yellow fever vaccination. TCRdb analysed the 5' RACE reads with MiXCR anew, one entry per CDR3 protein. This sample yields roughly 85,000 distinct CDR3 sequences, of which about an eighth are seen a single time; around 24% belongs to the top ten. Sequencing used CD8+ T cells not binding an NS4B(214-222) dextramer, sorted from PBMCs, obtained more than 20 days after the first yellow fever vaccination. Source of these receptors: a man younger than 30 who received the YFV17D yellow fever vaccine.

The V call is TRBV7-6, the J call TRBJ1-5; tentatively, D is TRBD1 (6 bases). CDR3 size: 15 residues. Germline loops: CDR1 SGHVS, CDR2 FNYEAQ. V was clipped by 0 bases and J by 5 bases, with 11 bases between them. CDR3 loop: CASSLAAGVDQPQHF. CDR3 nucleotides: TGTGCCAGCAGCTTAGCTGCAGGGGTGGATCAGCCCCAGCATTTT.

J is TRBJ1-5 and V is TRBV19, with D tentatively TRBD1 (5 bases). V lost 8 bases, J lost 7 bases, and 12 bases lay in between. The CDR3 spans 12 residues. Germline loops: CDR1 LNHDA, CDR2 SQIVND (reference sequence). The CDR3 DNA sequence: TGTGCCAGTCGGCAGGGAGGCCAGCCCCAGCATTTT. It yields the protein CASRQGGQPQHF. The full variable domain, its missing parts supplied by reference TRBV19 and TRBJ1-5, is DGGITQSPKYLFRKEGQNVTLSCEQNLNHDAMYWYRQDPGQGLRLIYYSQIVNDFQKGDIAEGYSVSREKKESFPLTVTSAQKNPTAFYLCASRQGGQPQHFGDGTRLSIL.

V gene TRBV5-1 combines with J gene TRBJ2-3, with 7 bases that match TRBD2. The CDR3 is made up of 14 amino acids. The junction had 4 bases not matched to a gene; V was cut back by 4 bases and J by 2 bases. From germline, CDR1 is SGHRS and CDR2 YFSETQ. The CDR3, as DNA: TGCGCCAGCAGCCCGCGGGGGATCACAGATACGCAGTATTTT. Protein: CASSPRGITDTQYF.

The V and J genes are TRBV5-1 and TRBJ2-3; 12 bases match TRBD2. The CDR3 has 18 amino acids. The germline V gene has CDR1 SGHRS and CDR2 YFSETQ. V was pared by 0 bases and J by 4 bases, with 9 bases of the junction left unmatched. The CDR3 reads CASSLALAGGPSADTQYF. The CDR3 nucleotides read TGCGCCAGCAGCTTGGCGCTAGCGGGGGGGCCTTCCGCAGATACGCAGTATTTT.

This clonotype was found a few times. The CDR3 sequence is CASSQGPQGTGELFF. Here the CDR3 DNA reads TGCGCCAGCAGCCAAGGCCCTCAGGGGACCGGGGAGCTGTTTTTT. The V call is TRBV4-1, the J call TRBJ2-2, with D possibly matching TRBD1 (6 bases). Germline V CDR1 and CDR2: MGHRA, YSYEKL. This CDR3 contains 15 residues. Trimming left V 1 base short and J 5 bases short, with 11 bases between.

This clonotype was seen a handful of times. This chain joins TRBV29-1 and TRBJ2-2, with D possibly TRBD1 on 5 matching bases. V was pared by 5 bases and J by 6 bases, with 10 bases between. CDR1 and CDR2 (germline): SQVTM, ANQGSEA. The CDR3 extends over 12 amino acids. In nucleotides, the CDR3 is TGCAGCGTTAAGGGGTCCGCCGGGGAGCTGTTTTTT. Its translation is CSVKGSAGELFF.

This clonotype came up many times. J is TRBJ1-1 and V is TRBV29-1; D gene unclear. CDR1 SQVTM and CDR2 ANQGSEA come from the germline V gene. The length of the CDR3 is 13 residues. The V gene lost 7 bases and the J gene lost 0 bases, with 12 bases spanning the gap. CDR3: CSAEDGMNTEAFF. CDR3 coding DNA: TGCAGCGCGGAAGACGGGATGAACACTGAAGCTTTCTTT.

This clonotype was seen only a few times. The V and J genes are TRBV7-9 and TRBJ2-5; D uncertain. Trimming stripped 2 bases from V and 2 bases from J, with 15 bases between. CDR3 size: 16 residues. Germline values: CDR1 SEHNR, CDR2 FQNEAQ (reference sequence). This chain's CDR3 is CASSLRAGPEQETQYF. In DNA, the CDR3 is TGTGCCAGCAGCTTAAGGGCAGGACCAGAACAAGAGACCCAGTACTTC.

The V and J genes are TRBV5-1 and TRBJ1-1, with D unresolved. This CDR3 spans 14 amino acids. The germline V gene has CDR1 SGHRS and CDR2 YFSETQ. Trimming stripped 4 bases from V and 1 base from J, with 11 bases between. The CDR3 reads CASSVNRGNTEAFF. CDR3 nucleotides: TGCGCCAGCAGCGTAAACCGGGGGAACACTGAAGCTTTCTTT.

Regarding this clonotype: This may stem from a read error, because a much larger clone lies one nucleotide away. This chain joins TRBV6-1 and TRBJ2-5; 11 nucleotides align to TRBD2. Germline trimming cut 1 base from V and 2 bases from J; bases unmatched to any gene: 0. Germline V gives CDR1 MNHNS, CDR2 SASEGT. The CDR3 spans 15 residues. The CDR3 spells CASSEVAGGQETQYF. The CDR3 DNA reads TGTGCCAGCAGTGAAGTAGCGGGGGGGCAAGAGACCCAGTACTTC.

V usage is TRBV6-2 or TRBV6-3 and J usage is TRBJ2-7; possible D gene TRBD1, 5 bases. Deletions cut 2 bases from V and 0 bases from J, with 14 bases between. The CDR3 runs 16 residues. Germline loops: CDR1 MNHEY, CDR2 SVGEGT. CDR3: CASSYDARVTSYEQYV. Written as DNA, the CDR3 is TGTGCCAGCAGTTACGACGCCAGGGTAACCTCCTACGAGCAGTACGTC.

The V and J genes are TRBV5-5 and TRBJ1-1, with D possibly TRBD1 on 5 matching bases. The CDR3 loop spans 11 amino acids. With 1 base removed from V and 11 bases from J, the gap between germline ends came to 9 bases. Germline assignment: CDR1 SGHKS and CDR2 YYEKEE (reference sequence). In DNA form, the CDR3 reads TGTGCCAGCAGCTTGAACCGGGGCGCTTTCTTT. Its translation: CASSLNRGAFF. Supplemented by reference TRBV5-5 and TRBJ1-1, the full variable domain reads DAGVTQSPTHLIKTRGQQVTLRCSPISGHKSVSWYQQVLGQGPQFIFQYYEKEERGRGNFPDRFSARQFPNYSSELNVNALLLGDSALYLCASSLNRGAFFGQGTRLTVV.

This clonotype was seen more than once but under ten times. J is TRBJ2-1 and V is TRBV3-1, with D possibly TRBD2 on 5 matching bases. Between the trimmed V and J ends, which lost 4 bases and 3 bases, there was a span of 13 bases. Germline CDR1 and CDR2: LGHDT and YNNKEL (reference sequence). The CDR3 extends over 15 amino acids. CDR3 region: CASSPKGAVYNEQFF. As DNA, the CDR3 is TGTGCCAGCAGCCCAAAAGGAGCGGTCTACAATGAGCAGTTCTTC.

This clonotype came up many times. The chain uses TRBV6-2 or TRBV6-3 and TRBJ2-2, with D unclear. V was shortened by 2 bases and J by 8 bases, with 3 bases between the two germline ends. The CDR3 length is 11 residues. Germline V CDR1 and CDR2: MNHEY, SVGEGT. CDR3 bases: TGTGCCAGCAGTTACCCGGGGGAGCTGTTTTTT. The encoded protein is CASSYPGELFF.

The rearrangement joins TRBV10-3 to TRBJ2-7; D may correspond to TRBD1 or TRBD2 (6 bases each). The germline V and J ends were trimmed by 3 bases and 4 bases, with 10 bases remaining between them. The CDR3 has 13 amino acids. The germline CDR1 and CDR2 sequences are ENHRY and SYGVKD. The chain's CDR3 is CAISETGTYEQYV. The CDR3 bases are TGTGCCATCAGTGAAACAGGGACTTACGAGCAGTACGTC.

This clonotype showed up just a few times. V usage is TRBV4-1 and J usage is TRBJ2-1; no firm D call. This CDR3 has 16 amino acids. CDR1 MGHRA and CDR2 YSYEKL come from the germline V gene. Trimming shortened V by 1 base and J by 2 bases, and 12 bases separated the two germline ends. CDR3 loop: CASSQGPGRTYNEQFF. CDR3 DNA sequence: TGCGCCAGCAGCCAAGGTCCCGGGCGTACCTACAATGAGCAGTTCTTC.

This clonotype was picked up a small number of times. DNA for the CDR3: TGTGCCAGCAGCCAGACTGTCTACGAGCAGTACTTC. This gives the protein CASSQTVYEQYF. The chain has TRBV11-2 and TRBJ2-7; no firm D call. The CDR3 spans 12 residues. Trimming took 5 bases from V and 3 from J, leaving 8 bases between them. CDR1 is SGHAT, CDR2 FQNNGV, per germline.

This clonotype appeared a few times. CDR3 nucleotides: TGTGCCACCAGCAGAGGTCCGGGGTACGAGCAGTACTTC. Translation: CATSRGPGYEQYF. The V call is TRBV15, the J call TRBJ2-7; a possible D gene is TRBD2 (5 bases). V was cut by 1 base and J by 4 bases, with 8 bases left in between. CDR1 is LNHNV and CDR2 is YYDKDF in the germline V gene (reference sequence). This CDR3 spans 13 amino acids.

At least ten counts were recorded for this clonotype. The chain recombines TRBV24-1 with TRBJ2-5, with TRBD1 identical over 7 bases. This CDR3 contains 17 residues. V was pared by 4 bases and J by 5 bases, with 15 bases of the junction left unmatched. Germline CDR1 and CDR2: KGHDR and SFDVKD. The CDR3 DNA reads as TGTGCCACCAGTGACAACATAAGGGGGCAGGGAAATGAGACCCAGTACTTC. This translates into CATSDNIRGQGNETQYF.

The genes are TRBV7-9 and TRBJ1-5; D is unresolved. Germline CDR1 reads SEHNR; CDR2 reads FQNEAQ (reference sequence). V was clipped by 4 bases and J by 5 bases, with 6 bases between them. The CDR3 length is 12 residues. The CDR3 here is CASSSDYQPQHF. CDR3 nucleotides: TGTGCCAGCAGCTCCGATTATCAGCCCCAGCATTTT.

This clonotype was observed a handful of times. The rearrangement links TRBV20-1 to TRBJ2-2, with TRBD2 matching over 7 bases. Germline V CDR1 and CDR2: DFQATT, SNEGSKA (reference sequence). The CDR3 is made up of 13 amino acids. The CDR3 is CSPRDYITGELFF. Written as DNA, the CDR3 is TGCAGCCCAAGGGACTATATCACCGGGGAGCTGTTTTTT.

The chain uses TRBV4-1 and TRBJ2-7, with TRBD1 matching over 7 bases. J gave up 2 bases and V 7 bases, and 11 bases lay outside the gene matches. Germline CDR1 and CDR2: MGHRA and YSYEKL. The CDR3 sequence is 15 residues long. This CDR3 reads CASTLGLGTAYEQYF. In DNA form, the CDR3 reads TGCGCCAGCACCCTCGGTCTCGGGACAGCCTACGAGCAGTACTTC.

The chain employs TRBV6-5 and TRBJ2-1, with D possibly being TRBD2 (7 bases). The V end lost 2 bases, the J end lost 4 bases, and 12 bases lay between the germline ends. The CDR3 is made up of 15 amino acids. From germline, CDR1 is MNHEY and CDR2 SVGAGI. CDR3 sequence (DNA): TGTGCCAGCAGTTACGGCGGGGGCCTGTACAATGAGCAGTTCTTC. Protein sequence: CASSYGGGLYNEQFF.

This clonotype turned up a few times. This sequence joins TRBV9 and TRBJ2-3; D is undetermined. The CDR3 length is 12 residues. Trimming pared 3 bases from V and 0 bases from J, leaving 2 bases between. Germline CDR1 and CDR2: SGDLS and YYNGEE. The CDR3 here is CASSGSTDTQYF. CDR3 DNA: TGTGCCAGCAGCGGGAGCACAGATACGCAGTATTTT.

This clonotype was picked up a small number of times. The chain recombines TRBV10-2 with TRBJ1-3; a possible D gene is TRBD1 (6 bases). Germline CDR1 WSHSY, CDR2 SAAADI. This CDR3 comprises 15 residues. V was trimmed by 4 bases and J by 0 bases, leaving 10 bases between them. The CDR3 DNA follows: TGCGCCAGCAGTGGGGGGGCTTCCTCTGGAAACACCATATATTTT. Protein: CASSGGASSGNTIYF.

This clonotype was counted at least ten times. The CDR3 DNA sequence: TGTGCCAGCAGTCAAAGGGATACAGATACGCAGTATTTT. This gives the protein CASSQRDTDTQYF. The rearrangement links TRBV6-4 to TRBJ2-3; no definite D call. Trimming pared 5 bases from V and 3 bases from J, leaving 9 bases between. The CDR3 has 13 residues. Per the germline V gene, CDR1 is MRHNA and CDR2 is SNTAGT.

In this sample, this clonotype turned up many times. This chain links TRBV4-3 with TRBJ2-5; 8 bases fit TRBD1. The CDR3 covers 16 residues. Per germline, CDR1 LGHNA and CDR2 YSLEER. J was trimmed by 4 bases and V by 2 bases; bases with no gene match: 9. DNA for the CDR3: TGCGCCAGCAGCCAATATCGACAGGGGCTAGGAGAGACCCAGTACTTC. It encodes CASSQYRQGLGETQYF.

The CDR3 protein is CASSQEAGGLTGELFF. CDR3 DNA sequence: TGTGCCAGCAGCCAAGAAGCGGGGGGGCTGACCGGGGAGCTGTTTTTT. The chain combines TRBV4-2 with TRBJ2-2, with TRBD2 matching 10 bases. Germline assignment: CDR1 LGHNA and CDR2 YNFKEQ. The J segment lost 5 bases and the V segment lost 0 bases, leaving 3 bases of the junction unmatched. The CDR3 extends over 16 amino acids.